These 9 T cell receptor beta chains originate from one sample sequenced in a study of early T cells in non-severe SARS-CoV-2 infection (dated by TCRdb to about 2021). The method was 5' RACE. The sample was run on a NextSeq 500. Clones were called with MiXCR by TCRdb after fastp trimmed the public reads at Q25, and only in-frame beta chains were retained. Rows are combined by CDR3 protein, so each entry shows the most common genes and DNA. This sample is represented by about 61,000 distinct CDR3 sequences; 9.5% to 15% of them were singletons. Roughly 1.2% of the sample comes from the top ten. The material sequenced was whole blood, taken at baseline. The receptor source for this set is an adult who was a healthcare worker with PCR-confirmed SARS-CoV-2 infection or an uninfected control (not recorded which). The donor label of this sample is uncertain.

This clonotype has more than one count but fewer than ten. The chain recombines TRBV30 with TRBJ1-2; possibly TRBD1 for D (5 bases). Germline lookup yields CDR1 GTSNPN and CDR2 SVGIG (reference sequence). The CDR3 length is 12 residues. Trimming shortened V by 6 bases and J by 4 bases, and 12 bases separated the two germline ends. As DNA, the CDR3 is TGTGCCTGCCGAACAGGCCTCTATGGCTACACCTTC. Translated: CACRTGLYGYTF. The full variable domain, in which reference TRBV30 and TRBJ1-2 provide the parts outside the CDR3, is SQTIHQWPATLVQPVGSPLSLECTVEGTSNPNLYWYRQAAGRGLQLLFYSVGIGQISSEVPQNLSASRPQDRQFILSSKKLLLSDSGFYLCACRTGLYGYTFGSGTRLTVV.

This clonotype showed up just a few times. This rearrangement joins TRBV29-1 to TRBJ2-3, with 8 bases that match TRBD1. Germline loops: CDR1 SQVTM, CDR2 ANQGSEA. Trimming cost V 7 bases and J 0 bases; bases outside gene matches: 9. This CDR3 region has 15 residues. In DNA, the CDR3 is TGCAGCGCGCACAGGGGGACGCCTAGCACAGATACGCAGTATTTT. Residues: CSAHRGTPSTDTQYF.

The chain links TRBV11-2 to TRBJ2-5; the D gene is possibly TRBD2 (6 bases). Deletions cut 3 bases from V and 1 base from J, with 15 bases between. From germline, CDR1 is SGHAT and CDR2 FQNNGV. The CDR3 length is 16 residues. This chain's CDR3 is CASSFRGLATQETQYF. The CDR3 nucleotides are TGTGCCAGCAGCTTCCGGGGCCTAGCGACCCAAGAGACCCAGTACTTC.

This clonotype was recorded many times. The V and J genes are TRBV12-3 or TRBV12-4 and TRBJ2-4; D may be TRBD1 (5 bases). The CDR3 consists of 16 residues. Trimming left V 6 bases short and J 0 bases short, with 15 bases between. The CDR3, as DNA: TGTGCCAGCAGCAGAACAGGATATCTAGCCAAAAACATTCAGTACTTC. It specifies CASSRTGYLAKNIQYF.

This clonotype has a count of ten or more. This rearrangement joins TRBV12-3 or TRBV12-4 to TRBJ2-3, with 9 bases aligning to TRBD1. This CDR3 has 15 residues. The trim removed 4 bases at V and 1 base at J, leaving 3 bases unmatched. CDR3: CASSSRDRGTDTQYF. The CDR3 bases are TGTGCCAGCAGTTCACGGGACAGGGGCACAGATACGCAGTATTTT.

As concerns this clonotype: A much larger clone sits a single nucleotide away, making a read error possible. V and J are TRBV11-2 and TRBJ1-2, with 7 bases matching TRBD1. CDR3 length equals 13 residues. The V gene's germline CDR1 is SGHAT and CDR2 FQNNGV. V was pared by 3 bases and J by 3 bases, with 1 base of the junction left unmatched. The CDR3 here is CASSFGQDYGYTF. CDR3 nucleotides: TGTGCCAGCAGCTTCGGACAGGACTATGGCTACACCTTC.

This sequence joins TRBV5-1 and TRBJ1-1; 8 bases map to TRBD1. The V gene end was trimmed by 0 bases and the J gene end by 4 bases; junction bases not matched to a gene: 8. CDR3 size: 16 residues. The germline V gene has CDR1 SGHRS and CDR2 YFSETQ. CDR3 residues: CASSLGPDRGITEAFF. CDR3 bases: TGCGCCAGCAGCTTGGGGCCTGACAGGGGAATCACTGAAGCTTTCTTT.

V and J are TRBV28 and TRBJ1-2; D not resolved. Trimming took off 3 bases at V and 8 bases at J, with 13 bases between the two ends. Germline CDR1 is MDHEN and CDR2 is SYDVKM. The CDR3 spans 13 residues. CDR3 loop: CASSLFPGEGYTF. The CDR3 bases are TGTGCCAGCAGTTTGTTCCCGGGTGAAGGCTACACCTTC.

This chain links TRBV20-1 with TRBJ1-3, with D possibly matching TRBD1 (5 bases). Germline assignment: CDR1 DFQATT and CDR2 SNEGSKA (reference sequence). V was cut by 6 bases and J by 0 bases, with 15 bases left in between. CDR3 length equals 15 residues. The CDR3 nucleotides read TGCAGTGCGATTGCCGGGGCCTACTCTGGAAACACCATATATTTT. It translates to CSAIAGAYSGNTIYF.